This TCR beta chain was recovered during a study of identifying expanded T cells in peripheral blood. General study findings and limits: Variance in clone template counts between approximately 2-week samples significantly increased with total template count across all healthy donors. Technical replicates showed around 1.2 changed clones; two weeks roughly 16; four weeks 19.

No infections or other immune events were documented during collection. Repertoires were generated with immunoSEQ multiplex PCR, while TCRdb's copy carries only in-frame clones and drops some. The sample records 85,000 to 120,000 clones, about 91% being singletons. Regarding this clone: Its antigen is as yet unknown.

CDR1 is SEHNR and CDR2 is FQNEAQ in the germline V gene (reference sequence). This CDR3 is 16 amino acids long. V gave up 3 bases and J gave up 5 bases, with 17 bases separating them. This TCR derives from a person between 18 and 69 years old in good health. The chain recombines TRBV7-9 with TRBJ1-5; D call uncertain. Sequenced material: blood. CDR3 DNA: TGTGCCAGCAGCTTCGATAGGATCTCGCGGGATCAGCCCCAGCATTTT. It codes for CASSFDRISRDQPQHF.